This TCR beta chain was sequenced during a study of CD8 T cells in ankylosing spondylitis. Germline V CDR1 and CDR2: SGHDN, FVKESK. V trimming: 6 bases; J trimming: 3 bases; junction bases outside the gene matches: 8. The CDR3 sequence is 15 residues long. Quantitative 5'-RACE with molecular barcodes was used to make the TCR beta libraries. TCRdb used MiXCR to reprocess the 5' RACE reads, holding one entry per CDR3 protein. The sample yields 500,000 to 650,000 distinct CDR3 sequences, roughly 5.3% seen once. Of note for this clonotype: Its antigen is not known.

Study-wide findings and caveats: Before this, some motif variants had been reported in reactive arthritis synovial fluid and blood. Within peripheral blood, clones linked to disease were CD8+ and relatively rare. Ankylosing spondylitis blood appeared to be characterized by a TCR beta motif of several highly homologous variants. Reports say disease-linked clones showed up significantly more in matched ankylosing spondylitis synovial fluid.

The specimen sequenced was blood, either unsorted or a sorted T cell fraction (not recorded which). This clonotype was sampled from a male donor with ankylosing spondylitis. V and J are TRBV14 and TRBJ2-7; TRBD2 aligns across 10 bases. The CDR3 bases are TGTGCCAGCAGACCGGGACTAGCGCCCGACTACGAGCAGTACTTC. Translation gives CASRPGLAPDYEQYF.